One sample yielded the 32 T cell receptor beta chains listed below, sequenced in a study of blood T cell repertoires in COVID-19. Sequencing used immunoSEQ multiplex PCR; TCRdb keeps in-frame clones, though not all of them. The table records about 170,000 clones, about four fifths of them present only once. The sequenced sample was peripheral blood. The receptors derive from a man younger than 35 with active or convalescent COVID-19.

The CDR3 sequence: CASKRGRNQETQYF. CDR3 coding DNA: TGTGCCAGCAAGAGGGGGAGAAACCAAGAGACCCAGTACTTC. This chain uses TRBV6-5 with TRBJ2-5; a possible D gene is TRBD1 (6 bases). V was clipped by 7 bases and J by 0 bases, with 12 bases between them. Germline V gene data show CDR1 as MNHEY and CDR2 as SVGAGI. The CDR3 length is 14 residues.

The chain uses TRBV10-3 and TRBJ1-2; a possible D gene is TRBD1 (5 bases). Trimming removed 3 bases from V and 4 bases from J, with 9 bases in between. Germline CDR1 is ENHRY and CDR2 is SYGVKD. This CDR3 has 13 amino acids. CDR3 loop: CAISETGSYGYTF. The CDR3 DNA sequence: TGTGCCATCAGTGAAACAGGATCCTATGGCTACACCTTC.

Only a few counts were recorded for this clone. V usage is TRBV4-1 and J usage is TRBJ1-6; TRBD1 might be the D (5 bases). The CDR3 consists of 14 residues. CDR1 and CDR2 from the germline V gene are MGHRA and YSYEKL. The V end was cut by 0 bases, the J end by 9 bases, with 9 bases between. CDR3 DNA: TGCGCCAGCAGCCAAGACAGGGAAATTTCACCCCTCCACTTT. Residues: CASSQDREISPLHF.

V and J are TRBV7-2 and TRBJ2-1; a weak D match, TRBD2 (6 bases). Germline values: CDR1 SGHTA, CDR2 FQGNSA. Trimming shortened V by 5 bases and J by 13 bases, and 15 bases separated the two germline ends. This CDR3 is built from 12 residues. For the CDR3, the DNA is TGTGCCAGCAGCATATACGGGAGCACCCAGTTCTTC. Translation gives CASSIYGSTQFF.

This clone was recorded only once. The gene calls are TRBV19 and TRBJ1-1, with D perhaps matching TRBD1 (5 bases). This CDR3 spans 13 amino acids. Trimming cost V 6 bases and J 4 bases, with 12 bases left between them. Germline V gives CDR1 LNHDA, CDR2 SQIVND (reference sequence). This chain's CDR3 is CASRFGGSTEAFF. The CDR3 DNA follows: TGTGCCAGTAGATTCGGGGGGAGCACTGAAGCTTTCTTT. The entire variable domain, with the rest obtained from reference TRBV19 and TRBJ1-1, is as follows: DGGITQSPKYLFRKEGQNVTLSCEQNLNHDAMYWYRQDPGQGLRLIYYSQIVNDFQKGDIAEGYSVSREKKESFPLTVTSAQKNPTAFYLCASRFGGSTEAFFGQGTRLTVV.

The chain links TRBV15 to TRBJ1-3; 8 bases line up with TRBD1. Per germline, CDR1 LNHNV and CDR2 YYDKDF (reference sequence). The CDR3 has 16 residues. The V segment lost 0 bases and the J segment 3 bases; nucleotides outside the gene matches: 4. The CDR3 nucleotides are TGTGCCACCAGCAGAGAGACAGGGGTGCTTGGAAACACCATATATTTT. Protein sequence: CATSRETGVLGNTIYF.

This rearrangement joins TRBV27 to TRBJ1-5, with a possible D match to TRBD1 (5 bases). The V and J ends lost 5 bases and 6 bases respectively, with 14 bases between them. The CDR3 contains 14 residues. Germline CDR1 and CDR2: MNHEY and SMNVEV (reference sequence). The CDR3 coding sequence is TGTGCCAGCAGTCCCCGGGGGGTCACTCAGCCCCAGCATTTT. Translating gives CASSPRGVTQPQHF.

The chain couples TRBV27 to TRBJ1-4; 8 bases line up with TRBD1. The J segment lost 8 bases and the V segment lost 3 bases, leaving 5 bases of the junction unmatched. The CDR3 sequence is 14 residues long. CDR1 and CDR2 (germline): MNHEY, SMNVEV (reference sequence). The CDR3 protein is CASSFQGAGEKLFF. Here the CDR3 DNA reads TGTGCCAGCAGTTTTCAGGGGGCAGGGGAAAAACTGTTTTTT.

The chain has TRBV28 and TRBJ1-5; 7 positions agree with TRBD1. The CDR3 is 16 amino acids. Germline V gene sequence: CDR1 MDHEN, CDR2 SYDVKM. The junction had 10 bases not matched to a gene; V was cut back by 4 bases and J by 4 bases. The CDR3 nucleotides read TGTGCCAGCAGTTCTAACAGGGGAAAGGGGAATCAGCCCCAGCATTTT. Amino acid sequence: CASSSNRGKGNQPQHF.

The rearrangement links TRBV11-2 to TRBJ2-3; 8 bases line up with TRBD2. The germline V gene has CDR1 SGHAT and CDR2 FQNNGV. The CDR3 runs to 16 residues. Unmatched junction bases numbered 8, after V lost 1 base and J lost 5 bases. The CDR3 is CASSLVGLAGVDTQYF. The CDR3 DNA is TGTGCCAGCAGCTTAGTTGGGCTAGCGGGTGTAGATACGCAGTATTTT.

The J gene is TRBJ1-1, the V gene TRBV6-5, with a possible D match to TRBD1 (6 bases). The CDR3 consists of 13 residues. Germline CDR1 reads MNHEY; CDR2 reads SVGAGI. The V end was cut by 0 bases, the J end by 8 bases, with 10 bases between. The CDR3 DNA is TGTGCCAGCAGTTACTCCTATGACAGGGAAGCTTTCTTT. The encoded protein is CASSYSYDREAFF.

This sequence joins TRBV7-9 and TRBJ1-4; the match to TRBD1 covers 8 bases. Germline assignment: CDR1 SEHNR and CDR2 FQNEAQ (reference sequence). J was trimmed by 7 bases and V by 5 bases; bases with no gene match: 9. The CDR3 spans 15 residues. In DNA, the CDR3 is TGTGCCAGCAGCATCGGACAGGGCCGGATTGAAAAACTGTTTTTT. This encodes CASSIGQGRIEKLFF.

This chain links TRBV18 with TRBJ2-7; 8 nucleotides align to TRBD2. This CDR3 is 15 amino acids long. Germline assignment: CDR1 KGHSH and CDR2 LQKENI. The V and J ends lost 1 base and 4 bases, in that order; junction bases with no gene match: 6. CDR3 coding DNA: TGTGCCAGCTCACCACAGGGACTAGTGAGTTACGAGCAGTACTTC. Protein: CASSPQGLVSYEQYF.

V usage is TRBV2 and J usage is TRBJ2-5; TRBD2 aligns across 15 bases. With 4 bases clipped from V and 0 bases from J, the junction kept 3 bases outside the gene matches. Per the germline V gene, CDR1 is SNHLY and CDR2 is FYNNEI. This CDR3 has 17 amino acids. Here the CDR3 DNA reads TGTGCCAGCAGTGGGGGACTAGCGGGGGGCGACCAAGAGACCCAGTACTTC. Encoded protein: CASSGGLAGGDQETQYF.

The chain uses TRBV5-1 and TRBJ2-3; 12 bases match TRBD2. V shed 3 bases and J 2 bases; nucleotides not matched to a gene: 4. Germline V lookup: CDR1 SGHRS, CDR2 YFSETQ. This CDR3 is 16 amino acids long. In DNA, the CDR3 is TGCGCCAGCAGCTCAGGACTAGCGGGGAACACAGATACGCAGTATTTT. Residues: CASSSGLAGNTDTQYF.

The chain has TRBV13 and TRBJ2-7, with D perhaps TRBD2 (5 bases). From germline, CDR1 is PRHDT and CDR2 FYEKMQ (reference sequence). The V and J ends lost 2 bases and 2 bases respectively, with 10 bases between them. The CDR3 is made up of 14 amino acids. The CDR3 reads CASSLRGRAYEQYF. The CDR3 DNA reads TGTGCCAGCAGCTTACGAGGGCGCGCCTACGAGCAGTACTTC. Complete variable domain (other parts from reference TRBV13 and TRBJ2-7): AAGVIQSPRHLIKEKRETATLKCYPIPRHDTVYWYQQGPGQDPQFLISFYEKMQSDKGSIPDRFSAQQFSDYHSELNMSSLELGDSALYFCASSLRGRAYEQYFGPGTRLTVT.

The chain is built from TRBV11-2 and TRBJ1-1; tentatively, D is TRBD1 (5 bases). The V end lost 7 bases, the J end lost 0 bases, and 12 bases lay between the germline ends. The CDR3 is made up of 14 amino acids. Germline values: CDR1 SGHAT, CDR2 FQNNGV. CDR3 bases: TGTGCCAGCAACGTCGGGGGTTTGAACACTGAAGCTTTCTTT. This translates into CASNVGGLNTEAFF.

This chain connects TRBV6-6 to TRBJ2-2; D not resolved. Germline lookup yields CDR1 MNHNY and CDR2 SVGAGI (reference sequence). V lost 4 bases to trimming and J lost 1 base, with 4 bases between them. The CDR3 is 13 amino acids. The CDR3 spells CASSSKNTGELFF. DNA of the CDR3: TGTGCCAGCAGTTCCAAGAACACCGGGGAGCTGTTTTTT.

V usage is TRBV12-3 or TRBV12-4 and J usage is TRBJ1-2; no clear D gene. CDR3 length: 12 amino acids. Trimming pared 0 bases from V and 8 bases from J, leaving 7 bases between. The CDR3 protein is CASSLAHQGYTF. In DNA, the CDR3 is TGTGCCAGCAGTTTAGCCCATCAGGGCTACACCTTC.

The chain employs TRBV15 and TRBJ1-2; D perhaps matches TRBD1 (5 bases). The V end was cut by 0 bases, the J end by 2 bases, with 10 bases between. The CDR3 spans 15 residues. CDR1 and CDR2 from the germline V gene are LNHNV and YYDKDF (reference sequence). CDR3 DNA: TGTGCCACCAGCAGAGAGAAGGGGATCAACTATGGCTACACCTTC. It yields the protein CATSREKGINYGYTF.

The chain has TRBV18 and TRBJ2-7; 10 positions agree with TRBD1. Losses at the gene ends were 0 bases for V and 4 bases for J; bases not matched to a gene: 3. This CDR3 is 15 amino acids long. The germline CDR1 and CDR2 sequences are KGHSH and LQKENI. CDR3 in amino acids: CASSPPGQGRYEQYF. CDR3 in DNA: TGTGCCAGCTCACCACCGGGACAGGGGCGGTACGAGCAGTACTTC.

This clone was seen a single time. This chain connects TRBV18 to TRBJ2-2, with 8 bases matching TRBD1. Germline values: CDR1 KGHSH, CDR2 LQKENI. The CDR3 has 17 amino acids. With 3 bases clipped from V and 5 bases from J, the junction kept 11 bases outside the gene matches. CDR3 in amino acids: CASSPDREFVTTGELFF. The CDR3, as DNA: TGTGCCAGCTCACCGGACAGGGAATTTGTTACGACCGGGGAGCTGTTTTTT.

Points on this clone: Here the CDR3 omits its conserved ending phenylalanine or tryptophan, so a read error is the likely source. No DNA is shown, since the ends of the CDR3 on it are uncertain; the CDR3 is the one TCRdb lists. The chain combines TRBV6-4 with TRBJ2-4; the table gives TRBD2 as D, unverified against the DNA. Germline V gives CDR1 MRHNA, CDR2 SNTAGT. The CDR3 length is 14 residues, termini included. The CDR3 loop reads CASSERSGTSSQQG.

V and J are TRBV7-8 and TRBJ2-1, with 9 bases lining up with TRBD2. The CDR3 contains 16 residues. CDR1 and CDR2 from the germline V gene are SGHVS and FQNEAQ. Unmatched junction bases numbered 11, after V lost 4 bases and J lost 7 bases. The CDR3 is CASSYTLAGVQNEQFF. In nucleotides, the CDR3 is TGTGCCAGCAGCTATACCTTAGCGGGAGTTCAGAATGAGCAGTTCTTC.

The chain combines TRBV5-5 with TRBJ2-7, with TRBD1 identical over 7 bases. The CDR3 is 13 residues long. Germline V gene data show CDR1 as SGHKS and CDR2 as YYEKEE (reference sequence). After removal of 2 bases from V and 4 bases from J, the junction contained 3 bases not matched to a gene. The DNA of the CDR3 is TGTGCCAGCAGCTTCGACAGGGATTACGAGCAGTACTTC. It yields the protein CASSFDRDYEQYF.

The CDR3 DNA reads as TGTGCCAGCAGCACAGGTGGAAATTCACCCCTCCACTTT. The encoded protein is CASSTGGNSPLHF. The chain has TRBV2 and TRBJ1-6; D is perhaps TRBD1 (5 bases). Per germline, CDR1 SNHLY and CDR2 FYNNEI. This CDR3 is 13 amino acids long. V lost 6 bases, J lost 7 bases, and 10 bases lay in between.

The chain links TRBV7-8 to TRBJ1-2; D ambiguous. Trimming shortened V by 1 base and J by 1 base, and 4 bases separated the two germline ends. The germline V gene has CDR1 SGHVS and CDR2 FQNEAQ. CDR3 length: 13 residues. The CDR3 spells CASSLVVNYGYTF. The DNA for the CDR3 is TGTGCCAGCAGCTTAGTCGTTAACTATGGCTACACCTTC. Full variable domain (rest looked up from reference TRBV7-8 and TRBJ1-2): GAGVSQSPRYKVAKRGQDVALRCDPISGHVSLFWYQQALGQGPEFLTYFQNEAQLDKSGLPSDRFFAERPEGSVSTLKIQRTQQEDSAVYLCASSLVVNYGYTFGSGTRLTVV.

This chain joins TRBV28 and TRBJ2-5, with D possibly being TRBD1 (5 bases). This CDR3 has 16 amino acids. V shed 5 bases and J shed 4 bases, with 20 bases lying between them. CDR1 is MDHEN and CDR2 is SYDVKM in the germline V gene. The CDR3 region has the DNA TGTGCCAGCAGTCCAACCTACCTGCAGGGTGGAGAGACCCAGTACTTC. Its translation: CASSPTYLQGGETQYF.

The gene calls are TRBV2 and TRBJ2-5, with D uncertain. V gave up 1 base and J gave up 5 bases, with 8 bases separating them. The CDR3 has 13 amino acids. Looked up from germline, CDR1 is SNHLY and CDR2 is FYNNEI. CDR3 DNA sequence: TGTGCCAGCAGTGAAGTGATGAGGGAGACCCAGTACTTC. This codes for CASSEVMRETQYF.

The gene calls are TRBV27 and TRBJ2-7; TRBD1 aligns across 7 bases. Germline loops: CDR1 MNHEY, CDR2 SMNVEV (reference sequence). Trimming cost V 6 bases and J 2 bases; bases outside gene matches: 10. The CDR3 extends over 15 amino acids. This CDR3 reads CASRRRQGHPYEQYF. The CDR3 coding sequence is TGTGCCAGCAGACGGAGACAGGGTCACCCCTACGAGCAGTACTTC.

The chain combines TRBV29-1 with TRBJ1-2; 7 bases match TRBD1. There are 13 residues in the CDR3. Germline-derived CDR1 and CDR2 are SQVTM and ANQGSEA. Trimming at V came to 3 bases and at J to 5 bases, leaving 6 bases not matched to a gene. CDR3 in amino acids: CSVESGQEYGYTF. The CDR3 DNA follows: TGCAGCGTTGAGAGTGGACAGGAATATGGCTACACCTTC.

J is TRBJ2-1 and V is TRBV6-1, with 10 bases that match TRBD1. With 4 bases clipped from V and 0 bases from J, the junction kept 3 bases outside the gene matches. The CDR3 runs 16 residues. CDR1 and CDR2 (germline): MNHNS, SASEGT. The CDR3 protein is CASSGQGASSYNEQFF. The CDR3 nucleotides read TGTGCCAGCAGTGGACAGGGGGCAAGCTCCTACAATGAGCAGTTCTTC.